The 16 T cell receptor beta chains below all came from one sample that was sequenced in a study of T cell changes during pregnancy in multiple sclerosis (dated by TCRdb to between 2018 and 2021). Library method: the immunoSEQ multiplex PCR assay. In its TCRdb copy, this immuneACCESS table keeps in-frame sequences only and misses some clones. Where compared with another copy, unresolved V genes explain less than half of these, and the others have no known cause. Across this sample there are about 53,000 clones, with 80% to 95% seen only once. 0.5% of the sample is held by the ten biggest clonotypes. The material sequenced was CD4+ T cells from peripheral blood mononuclear cells, taken in the third trimester of pregnancy. Receptors originate from a female donor with multiple sclerosis, enrolled in a pregnancy study.

The chain recombines TRBV5-1 with TRBJ2-5, with 7 positions matching TRBD2. This CDR3 is 18 amino acids long. Germline loops: CDR1 SGHRS, CDR2 YFSETQ. J gave up 0 bases and V 4 bases, and 15 bases lay outside the gene matches. The CDR3 is CASSPPTLAEGHQETQYF. The CDR3 DNA follows: TGCGCCAGCAGCCCCCCCACTCTAGCGGAGGGACACCAAGAGACCCAGTACTTC.

This rearrangement joins TRBV28 to TRBJ2-7, with TRBD2 as a possible D gene (5 bases). Germline CDR1 reads MDHEN; CDR2 reads SYDVKM. The CDR3 loop spans 12 amino acids. V was shortened by 6 bases and J by 3 bases, with 9 bases between the two germline ends. The CDR3 spells CASSLSGYEQYF. The CDR3 DNA sequence: TGTGCCAGCAGCCTCAGCGGCTACGAGCAGTACTTC.

J is TRBJ2-5 and V is TRBV6-5, with TRBD1 identical over 7 bases. CDR3 length equals 14 residues. Germline-derived CDR1 and CDR2 are MNHEY and SVGAGI. Trimming removed 6 bases from V and 5 bases from J; junction bases left unmatched: 9. The CDR3 here is CASRTDRVGETQYF. CDR3 sequence (DNA): TGTGCCAGCAGAACCGACAGGGTAGGGGAGACCCAGTACTTC.

The chain's CDR3 is CASSSGGHEQYF. The CDR3 DNA is TGTGCCAGCAGCTCAGGGGGCCACGAGCAGTACTTC. J is TRBJ2-7 and V is TRBV7-6; 8 nucleotides line up with TRBD1. Germline loops: CDR1 SGHVS, CDR2 FNYEAQ. The ends lost 4 bases at V and 5 bases at J; junction bases unmatched: 1. The CDR3 runs 12 residues.

V usage is TRBV2 and J usage is TRBJ1-5; tentatively, D is TRBD1 (5 bases). This CDR3 spans 15 amino acids. With 5 bases removed from V and 4 bases from J, the gap between germline ends came to 15 bases. The germline V gene encodes CDR1 SNHLY and CDR2 FYNNEI. As DNA, the CDR3 is TGTGCCAGCAGTCCCGGGGGGTTCTATAATCAGCCCCAGCATTTT. Its protein is CASSPGGFYNQPQHF. The variable domain in full, with the rest retrieved from reference TRBV2 and TRBJ1-5, is EPEVTQTPSHQVTQMGQEVILRCVPISNHLYFYWYRQILGQKVEFLVSFYNNEISEKSEIFDDQFSVERPDGSNFTLKIRSTKLEDSAMYFCASSPGGFYNQPQHFGDGTRLSIL.

V gene TRBV6-1 combines with J gene TRBJ1-5; D is possibly TRBD1 (6 bases). The CDR3 has 15 amino acids. Germline V gene data show CDR1 as MNHNS and CDR2 as SASEGT. The germline V and J ends were trimmed by 6 bases and 5 bases, with 17 bases remaining between them. CDR3 protein: CASRRGGLVDQPQHF. CDR3 DNA sequence: TGTGCCAGCAGAAGGGGGGGGTTGGTGGATCAGCCCCAGCATTTT.

This clone was detected a few times. The V gene is TRBV15, the J gene TRBJ1-4; the match to TRBD1 covers 7 bases. Germline V lookup: CDR1 LNHNV, CDR2 YYDKDF (reference sequence). After removal of 1 base from V and 2 bases from J, the junction contained 4 bases not matched to a gene. This CDR3 region has 16 residues. CDR3 sequence (DNA): TGTGCCACCAGCAGAGCAGGGGGTGGGACTAATGAAAAACTGTTTTTT. This encodes CATSRAGGGTNEKLFF.

This sequence joins TRBV11-3 and TRBJ1-1; D is unresolved. The CDR3 length is 14 residues. The V end lost 4 bases, the J end lost 0 bases, and 9 bases lay between the germline ends. Per germline, CDR1 SGHNT and CDR2 YENEEA. CDR3 bases: TGTGCCAGCAGCTCGACACGGTTGAACACTGAAGCTTTCTTT. Protein: CASSSTRLNTEAFF.

The chain joins TRBV19 to TRBJ1-5; 7 bases align to TRBD1. CDR1 and CDR2 (germline): LNHDA, SQIVND (reference sequence). This CDR3 has 17 amino acids. Trimming took 5 bases from V and 4 from J; bases not matched to a gene: 14. For the CDR3, the DNA is TGTGCCAGTAGTTCACCTTACAGGGGAAGGGGGAATCAGCCCCAGCATTTT. The encoded protein is CASSSPYRGRGNQPQHF.

This clone was seen once. V is TRBV6-5 and J is TRBJ1-5, with TRBD1 as a possible D gene (6 bases). Germline V gene sequence: CDR1 MNHEY, CDR2 SVGAGI. V dropped 0 bases and J dropped 9 bases, with 15 bases sitting between them. This CDR3 has 15 residues. CDR3 bases: TGTGCCAGCAGTTACTCGACAGGACAATTGTGGCCCCAGCATTTT. It codes for CASSYSTGQLWPQHF.

V gene TRBV7-3 combines with J gene TRBJ2-5, with D tentatively TRBD1 (5 bases). The V and J ends lost 6 bases and 0 bases respectively, with 8 bases between them. This CDR3 is built from 13 residues. The germline V gene encodes CDR1 SGHTA and CDR2 FQGTGA. CDR3 nucleotides: TGTGCCAGCAGGGCAGGGAACCAAGAGACCCAGTACTTC. Amino acid sequence: CASRAGNQETQYF. Full variable domain (remainder filled in from reference TRBV7-3 and TRBJ2-5): GAGVSQTPSNKVTEKGKYVELRCDPISGHTALYWYRQSLGQGPEFLIYFQGTGAADDSGLPNDRFFAVRPEGSVSTLKIQRTERGDSAVYLCASRAGNQETQYFGPGTRLLVL.

The chain employs TRBV19 and TRBJ2-7; 12 positions match TRBD2. The V and J ends lost 5 bases and 5 bases, in that order; junction bases with no gene match: 16. CDR1 LNHDA and CDR2 SQIVND come from the germline V gene (reference sequence). This CDR3 is built from 18 residues. The CDR3 sequence is CASSSMPTSGGPLNEQYF. The CDR3 region has the DNA TGTGCCAGTAGTTCTATGCCCACTAGCGGGGGGCCTCTAAACGAGCAGTACTTC.

The chain has TRBV6-1 and TRBJ1-4, with D perhaps TRBD1 (6 bases). The CDR3 totals 15 residues. Germline assignment: CDR1 MNHNS and CDR2 SASEGT. The V end was cut by 2 bases, the J end by 7 bases, with 14 bases between. The CDR3 bases are TGTGCCAGCAGTGAAAATGGCAGGGGAAGTGAAAAACTGTTTTTT. It codes for CASSENGRGSEKLFF.

The chain uses TRBV27 and TRBJ2-7; TRBD1 agrees at 7 bases. The J segment lost 2 bases and the V segment lost 5 bases, leaving 12 bases of the junction unmatched. CDR1 MNHEY and CDR2 SMNVEV come from the germline V gene (reference sequence). The CDR3 length is 16 residues. The CDR3 region has the DNA TGTGCCAGCAGTCCCAACCGGGACAGATTCACCTACGAGCAGTACTTC. As protein: CASSPNRDRFTYEQYF.

This chain uses TRBV5-7 with TRBJ1-2, with D possibly matching TRBD1 (6 bases). TRBV5-7 is sorted into the ORF group, with uncertain function. There are 14 residues in the CDR3. With 0 bases removed from V and 5 bases from J, the gap between germline ends came to 11 bases. The CDR3 DNA reads TGTGCCAGCAGCTTGGGGGACACCTCTTATGGCTACACCTTC. Amino acid sequence: CASSLGDTSYGYTF.

The chain has TRBV15 and TRBJ1-5; TRBD1 agrees at 8 bases. V trimming: 2 bases; J trimming: 6 bases; junction bases outside the gene matches: 12. The CDR3 has 17 residues. Germline V CDR1 and CDR2: LNHNV, YYDKDF (reference sequence). DNA of the CDR3: TGTGCCACCAGCAGACCAACCCAGGGGGCCTCGTCTCAGCCCCAGCATTTT. It specifies CATSRPTQGASSQPQHF.